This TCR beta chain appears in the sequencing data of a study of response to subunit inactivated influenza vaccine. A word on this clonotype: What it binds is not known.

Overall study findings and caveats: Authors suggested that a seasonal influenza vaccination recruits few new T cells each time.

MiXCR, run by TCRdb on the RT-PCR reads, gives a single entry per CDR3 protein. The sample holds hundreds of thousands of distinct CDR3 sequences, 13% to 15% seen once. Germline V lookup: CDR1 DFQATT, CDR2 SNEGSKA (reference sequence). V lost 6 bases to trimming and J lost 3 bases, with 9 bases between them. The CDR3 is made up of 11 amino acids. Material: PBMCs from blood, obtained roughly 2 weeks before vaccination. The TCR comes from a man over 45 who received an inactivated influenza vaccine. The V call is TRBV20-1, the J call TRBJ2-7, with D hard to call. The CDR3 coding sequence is TGCAGTGCCCTGTATAACTACGAGCAGTACTTC. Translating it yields CSALYNYEQYF.